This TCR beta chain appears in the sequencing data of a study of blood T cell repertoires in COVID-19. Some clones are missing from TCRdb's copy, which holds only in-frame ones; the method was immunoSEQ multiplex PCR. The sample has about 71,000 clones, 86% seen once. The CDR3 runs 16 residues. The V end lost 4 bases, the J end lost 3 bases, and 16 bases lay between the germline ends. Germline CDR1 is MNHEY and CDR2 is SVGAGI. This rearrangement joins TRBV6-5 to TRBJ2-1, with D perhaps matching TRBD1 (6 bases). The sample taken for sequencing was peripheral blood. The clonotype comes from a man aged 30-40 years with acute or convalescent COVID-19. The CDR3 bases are TGTGCCAGCAGTTCGACCAGGGGTAGCCACTACAATGAGCAGTTCTTC. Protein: CASSSTRGSHYNEQFF.